The 32 T cell receptor beta chains given below trace back to one sample, sequenced in a study of shared clonotypes between healthy human individuals. Assay: immunoSEQ multiplex PCR; the TCRdb copy retains only in-frame clones and omits some. The repertoire holds hundreds of thousands of clones, with over 65% as singletons. The sequenced material came from memory CD4+ T cells sorted from blood. The subset denotes: CD45RA-negative fraction. The receptors come from a young woman in good health.

The chain carries TRBV4-2 and TRBJ2-3, with D perhaps matching TRBD1 (5 bases). CDR3 length: 15 residues. Trimming took 0 bases from V and 3 from J, leaving 10 bases between them. Germline CDR1 and CDR2: LGHNA and YNFKEQ. The CDR3: CASSQDDRRTDTQYF. In DNA, the CDR3 is TGTGCCAGCAGCCAAGATGACAGAAGGACAGATACGCAGTATTTT.

The chain employs TRBV4-2 and TRBJ2-7; D is possibly TRBD1 (7 bases). Trimming stripped 0 bases from V and 7 bases from J, with 16 bases between. The CDR3 totals 15 residues. Germline assignment: CDR1 LGHNA and CDR2 YNFKEQ. The CDR3 is CASSQDSGSGGEQYF. The CDR3 region has the DNA TGTGCCAGCAGCCAAGATAGCGGTTCAGGGGGGGAGCAGTACTTC.

This chain connects TRBV27 to TRBJ2-1, with TRBD1 matching over 8 bases. Per germline, CDR1 MNHEY and CDR2 SMNVEV (reference sequence). Unmatched junction bases numbered 7, after V lost 6 bases and J lost 3 bases. The CDR3 has 15 amino acids. Here the CDR3 DNA reads TGTGCCAGCAGGGACGGACAGGGATTCTACAATGAGCAGTTCTTC. Translated: CASRDGQGFYNEQFF.

This rearrangement joins TRBV6-1 to TRBJ2-1; 11 bases map to TRBD1. In germline, CDR1 is MNHNS, CDR2 SASEGT. The ends lost 4 bases at V and 1 base at J; junction bases unmatched: 9. The CDR3 is 18 amino acids. The CDR3 region is CASSGPGQGAFSYNEQFF. CDR3 sequence (DNA): TGTGCCAGCAGTGGGCCCGGACAGGGGGCGTTTTCCTACAATGAGCAGTTCTTC.

The chain is built from TRBV6-1 and TRBJ2-5; 9 nucleotides match TRBD1. This CDR3 has 15 residues. With 8 bases clipped from V and 2 bases from J, the junction kept 9 bases outside the gene matches. Germline V gene data show CDR1 as MNHNS and CDR2 as SASEGT. DNA of the CDR3: TGTGCCAGCGGCCTGACAGGGGGAGTTCAAGAGACCCAGTACTTC. Translated, it gives CASGLTGGVQETQYF.

The chain links TRBV4-1 to TRBJ2-7, with D possibly being TRBD2 (5 bases). Germline-derived CDR1 and CDR2 are MGHRA and YSYEKL. The CDR3 contains 12 residues. V shed 4 bases and J shed 4 bases, with 8 bases lying between them. This CDR3 is CASSPTGYEQYF. DNA for the CDR3: TGCGCCAGCAGCCCAACGGGGTACGAGCAGTACTTC.

The V and J genes are TRBV2 and TRBJ2-3; a weak D match, TRBD1 (6 bases). The V gene's germline CDR1 is SNHLY and CDR2 FYNNEI. This CDR3 has 14 amino acids. Trimming removed 6 bases at V and 3 bases at J, with 13 bases between. The CDR3 coding sequence is TGTGCCAGCAGCCCACAGGGTAGTACAGATACGCAGTATTTT. It encodes CASSPQGSTDTQYF.

V is TRBV29-1 and J is TRBJ1-2; tentative D call: TRBD1 (6 bases). V lost 4 bases and J lost 4, with 10 bases in between. The CDR3 loop spans 12 amino acids. Germline lookup yields CDR1 SQVTM and CDR2 ANQGSEA. CDR3 in DNA: TGCAGCGTTGGGGACAATTCCTATGGCTACACCTTC. Amino acid sequence: CSVGDNSYGYTF.

This clone was seen once. This sequence joins TRBV15 and TRBJ2-3; either TRBD1 or TRBD2 may fit D (6 bases each). The CDR3 runs to 13 residues. Germline V gene sequence: CDR1 LNHNV, CDR2 YYDKDF (reference sequence). V lost 5 bases, J lost 6 bases, and 12 bases lay in between. Here the CDR3 reads CATSWRRGDTQYF. In nucleotides, the CDR3 is TGTGCCACCAGCTGGAGGAGGGGGGATACGCAGTATTTT.

J is TRBJ1-2 and V is TRBV5-1; 8 nucleotides align to TRBD1. Losses at the gene ends were 4 bases for V and 2 bases for J; bases not matched to a gene: 1. The CDR3 is 13 residues long. Per the germline V gene, CDR1 is SGHRS and CDR2 is YFSETQ. The CDR3 sequence is CASSGQGNYGYTF. The CDR3 region has the DNA TGCGCCAGCAGCGGACAGGGAAACTATGGCTACACCTTC.

The sample holds a few counts of this clone. This chain links TRBV28 with TRBJ1-5; 7 bases fit TRBD1. The CDR3 loop spans 14 amino acids. From germline, CDR1 is MDHEN and CDR2 SYDVKM. The ends lost 5 bases at V and 5 bases at J; junction bases unmatched: 6. As DNA, the CDR3 is TGTGCCAGCAGTCGACAGGGAACCTATCAGCCCCAGCATTTT. This translates into CASSRQGTYQPQHF.

V gene TRBV11-2 combines with J gene TRBJ2-2; TRBD1 might be the D (6 bases). This CDR3 is 16 amino acids long. V lost 2 bases to trimming and J lost 2 bases, with 12 bases between them. CDR1 is SGHAT and CDR2 is FQNNGV in the germline V gene. CDR3 DNA sequence: TGTGCCAGCAGCTTATATGGGACAAGAAACACCGGGGAGCTGTTTTTT. Its protein is CASSLYGTRNTGELFF.

The chain has TRBV5-6 and TRBJ2-1; D is ambiguous. This CDR3 region has 16 residues. The germline V gene encodes CDR1 SGHDT and CDR2 YYEEEE. Trimming shortened V by 4 bases and J by 0 bases, and 14 bases separated the two germline ends. DNA for the CDR3: TGTGCCAGCAGCCCAACCCCGGTGAGCTCCTACAATGAGCAGTTCTTC. Its translation: CASSPTPVSSYNEQFF.

This clone was seen just once. The genes are TRBV28 and TRBJ1-1; 9 nucleotides line up with TRBD1. CDR1 is MDHEN and CDR2 is SYDVKM in the germline V gene. V lost 1 base, J lost 0 bases, and 3 bases stayed unmatched. This CDR3 contains 16 residues. CDR3 in amino acids: CASSLLTGGMNTEAFF. The CDR3 DNA sequence: TGTGCCAGCAGTTTATTGACAGGGGGAATGAACACTGAAGCTTTCTTT.

The chain has TRBV28 and TRBJ1-1, with D unresolved. Germline CDR1 is MDHEN and CDR2 is SYDVKM. V lost 7 bases and J lost 5, with 14 bases in between. This CDR3 region has 13 residues. In DNA form, the CDR3 reads TGTGCCAGCACGAATAGTATGGGAACTGAAGCTTTCTTT. Translated, it gives CASTNSMGTEAFF.

This clone turned up a few times. The CDR3 DNA reads TGTGCCAGCAGCGGCCCAACAGGGGGCTTTTTTCTTGACGGCAATGAGCAGTTCTTC. It is translated as CASSGPTGGFFLDGNEQFF. The genes are TRBV11-2 and TRBJ2-1; 9 bases fit TRBD1. This CDR3 contains 19 residues. Germline CDR1 reads SGHAT; CDR2 reads FQNNGV. V lost 5 bases to trimming and J lost 6 bases; unmatched junction nucleotides: 20.

This clone has at least ten counts. The sample contains more than one DNA sequence encoding this CDR3. The rearrangement joins TRBV30 to TRBJ1-1; TRBD1 matches at 7 bases. V shed 3 bases and J 1 base; nucleotides not matched to a gene: 2. The CDR3 length is 13 residues. Per germline, CDR1 GTSNPN and CDR2 SVGIG (reference sequence). The CDR3 spells CAWSGTANTEAFF. The CDR3 DNA reads as TGTGCCTGGAGCGGGACAGCGAACACTGAAGCTTTCTTT.

CDR3 DNA: TGTGCCAGCAGCCTTATCGACAGGGAGAGGGGCTACACCTTC. Protein product: CASSLIDRERGYTF. The genes are TRBV11-3 and TRBJ1-2; 7 nucleotides match TRBD1. Germline values: CDR1 SGHNT, CDR2 YENEEA. CDR3 length: 14 amino acids. Losses at the gene ends were 5 bases for V and 8 bases for J; bases not matched to a gene: 11.

On this clone: Distinct nucleotide sequences in the sample also encode this CDR3. The V gene is TRBV5-1, the J gene TRBJ1-3, with unresolved D. Germline-derived CDR1 and CDR2 are SGHRS and YFSETQ. V was trimmed by 0 bases and J by 2 bases, leaving 6 bases between them. The length of the CDR3 is 14 residues. The CDR3 DNA sequence: TGCGCCAGCAGCTTGGGCACGGCTGGAAACACCATATATTTT. Residues: CASSLGTAGNTIYF.

The chain couples TRBV6-5 to TRBJ2-7; D not certain. CDR1 MNHEY and CDR2 SVGAGI come from the germline V gene. The CDR3 spans 15 residues. V gave up 0 bases and J gave up 4 bases, with 13 bases separating them. CDR3 sequence: CASSYSYNEAYEQYF. The DNA of the CDR3 is TGTGCCAGCAGTTACTCCTACAACGAGGCATACGAGCAGTACTTC.

This chain connects TRBV5-7 to TRBJ2-3, with 12 bases lining up with TRBD2. TRBV5-7 is an open reading frame, and its role is uncertain. The V segment lost 2 bases and the J segment 5 bases; nucleotides outside the gene matches: 6. This CDR3 comprises 16 residues. The CDR3 DNA sequence: TGTGCCAGCAGCTTCCGACTAGCGGGAGTTCTAGATACGCAGTATTTT. It translates to CASSFRLAGVLDTQYF.

The chain couples TRBV5-1 to TRBJ1-2; 7 bases line up with TRBD1. Germline V lookup: CDR1 SGHRS, CDR2 YFSETQ. V lost 4 bases and J lost 3; bases outside the gene matches: 9. The CDR3 is 15 amino acids. The CDR3 is CASSRLTQGHYGYTF. CDR3 coding DNA: TGCGCCAGCAGCCGACTAACACAGGGGCACTATGGCTACACCTTC.

This chain joins TRBV5-4 and TRBJ2-1; tentative D call: TRBD2 (5 bases). V gave up 1 base and J gave up 6 bases, with 11 bases separating them. The CDR3 extends over 14 amino acids. Germline lookup yields CDR1 SGHNT and CDR2 YYREEE (reference sequence). The CDR3 DNA reads TGTGCCAGCAGCTTGTTGCTAGCCTCCAATGAGCAGTTCTTC. Encoded protein: CASSLLLASNEQFF.

The gene calls are TRBV6-1 and TRBJ1-1, with no clear D. Germline loops: CDR1 MNHNS, CDR2 SASEGT. The CDR3 spans 13 residues. V was shortened by 10 bases and J by 0 bases, with 12 bases between the two germline ends. CDR3 amino acids: CATNRDMNTEAFF. In nucleotides, the CDR3 is TGTGCCACCAACCGTGACATGAACACTGAAGCTTTCTTT.

The J gene is TRBJ2-7, the V gene TRBV7-9, with D perhaps given as TRBD1 or TRBD2 (6 bases each). Between the trimmed V and J ends, which lost 7 bases and 4 bases, there was a span of 14 bases. The CDR3 has 13 amino acids. Germline V gives CDR1 SEHNR, CDR2 FQNEAQ (reference sequence). In DNA, the CDR3 is TGTGCCAGCAACGGGGGCAAATCGTACGAGCAGTACTTC. It encodes CASNGGKSYEQYF. The full variable domain, rest sourced from reference TRBV7-9 and TRBJ2-7, is DTGVSQNPRHKITKRGQNVTFRCDPISEHNRLYWYRQTLGQGPEFLTYFQNEAQLEKSRLLSDRFSAERPKGSFSTLEIQRTEQGDSAMYLCASNGGKSYEQYFGPGTRLTVT.

This clone came up a few times. Other DNA sequences in the same sample also yield this CDR3. The chain joins TRBV7-2 to TRBJ2-3; D is unclear. CDR3 size: 12 residues. Deletions cut 0 bases from V and 6 bases from J, with 4 bases between. Germline CDR1 is SGHTA and CDR2 is FQGNSA. The CDR3 DNA sequence: TGTGCCAGCAGCTTAGCGCGGGATACGCAGTATTTT. It yields the protein CASSLARDTQYF. Full variable domain (remainder filled in from reference TRBV7-2 and TRBJ2-3): GAGVSQSPSNKVTEKGKDVELRCDPISGHTALYWYRQSLGQGLEFLIYFQGNSAPDKSGLPSDRFSAERTGGSVSTLTIQRTQQEDSAVYLCASSLARDTQYFGPGTRLTVL.

The V and J genes are TRBV30 and TRBJ1-5; D might be TRBD1 (5 bases). This CDR3 is 23 amino acids long. Germline V gene data show CDR1 as GTSNPN and CDR2 as SVGIG (reference sequence). The V and J ends lost 0 bases and 5 bases respectively, with 38 bases between them. CDR3 protein: CAWSVSRPHPLGEARPSHQPQHF. The CDR3 DNA follows: TGTGCCTGGAGTGTATCTCGGCCACATCCTTTGGGGGAGGCGCGTCCGTCCCATCAGCCCCAGCATTTT.

In its sample, this clone was seen once. This chain uses TRBV19 with TRBJ2-6, with a weak D call TRBD2 (6 bases). The ends were cut back, 6 bases at V and 1 base at J, with 13 bases in the middle. CDR1 LNHDA and CDR2 SQIVND come from the germline V gene (reference sequence). The CDR3 is 16 residues long. Here the CDR3 DNA reads TGTGCCAGTAGCAAGTCGGAGGGGTCTGGGGCCAACGTCCTGACTTTC. Translation gives CASSKSEGSGANVLTF.

This clone was detected only once. V is TRBV5-1 and J is TRBJ2-1, with 9 bases lining up with TRBD2. Germline V gene sequence: CDR1 SGHRS, CDR2 YFSETQ. The trim removed 0 bases at V and 6 bases at J, leaving 4 bases unmatched. This CDR3 has 15 amino acids. The CDR3 nucleotides are TGCGCCAGCAGCTTGGATACTAGCGGGCTCAATGAGCAGTTCTTC. Translation gives CASSLDTSGLNEQFF.

This clone was seen a few times. The chain's CDR3 is CASSFDRVYTQYF. The CDR3 DNA sequence: TGCGCCAGCAGCTTCGACCGAGTGTACACGCAGTATTTT. The V call is TRBV5-1, the J call TRBJ2-3; the D is unclear. CDR3 length equals 13 residues. The V end was cut by 2 bases, the J end by 9 bases, with 13 bases between. Germline loops: CDR1 SGHRS, CDR2 YFSETQ.

The rearrangement joins TRBV11-3 to TRBJ2-7, with a tentative D call TRBD1 (5 bases). V gave up 5 bases and J gave up 3 bases, with 17 bases separating them. The CDR3 extends over 15 amino acids. CDR1 and CDR2 (germline): SGHNT, YENEEA. This CDR3 reads CASSIRQSPVYEQYF. The CDR3 region has the DNA TGTGCCAGCAGCATTCGACAGAGCCCTGTCTACGAGCAGTACTTC.

The chain joins TRBV14 to TRBJ2-2; the D is unclear. The germline gives CDR1 SGHDN, CDR2 FVKESK. With 1 base removed from V and 2 bases from J, the gap between germline ends came to 8 bases. The CDR3 is 15 residues long. The CDR3 sequence: CASSQVGGNTGELFF. As DNA, the CDR3 is TGTGCCAGCAGCCAAGTAGGCGGAAACACCGGGGAGCTGTTTTTT.